The sequence of this TCR beta chain was determined in a study of blood T cell repertoires in COVID-19. Study information: COVID-19 samples, acute and convalescent, were from the United States, Italy and Spain. Sources were T cells, B-cell-depleted T cells, or PBMCs; the material itself was cDNA or gDNA.

Clones were read by immunoSEQ multiplex PCR, and TCRdb kept only the in-frame ones, dropping some. The sample includes more than 85,000 clones, over 75% of them seen just once. Germline V gives CDR1 KGHSH, CDR2 LQKENI. The CDR3 contains 15 residues. With 3 bases clipped from V and 2 bases from J, the junction kept 6 bases outside the gene matches. This receptor was obtained from a woman over 75 with active or convalescent COVID-19. Material for sequencing was peripheral blood. This chain joins TRBV18 and TRBJ1-2; the match to TRBD1 covers 7 bases. The CDR3 DNA is TGTGCCAGCTCACCGCGGGACAGCCTGAACTATGGCTACACCTTC. Its protein product is CASSPRDSLNYGYTF.